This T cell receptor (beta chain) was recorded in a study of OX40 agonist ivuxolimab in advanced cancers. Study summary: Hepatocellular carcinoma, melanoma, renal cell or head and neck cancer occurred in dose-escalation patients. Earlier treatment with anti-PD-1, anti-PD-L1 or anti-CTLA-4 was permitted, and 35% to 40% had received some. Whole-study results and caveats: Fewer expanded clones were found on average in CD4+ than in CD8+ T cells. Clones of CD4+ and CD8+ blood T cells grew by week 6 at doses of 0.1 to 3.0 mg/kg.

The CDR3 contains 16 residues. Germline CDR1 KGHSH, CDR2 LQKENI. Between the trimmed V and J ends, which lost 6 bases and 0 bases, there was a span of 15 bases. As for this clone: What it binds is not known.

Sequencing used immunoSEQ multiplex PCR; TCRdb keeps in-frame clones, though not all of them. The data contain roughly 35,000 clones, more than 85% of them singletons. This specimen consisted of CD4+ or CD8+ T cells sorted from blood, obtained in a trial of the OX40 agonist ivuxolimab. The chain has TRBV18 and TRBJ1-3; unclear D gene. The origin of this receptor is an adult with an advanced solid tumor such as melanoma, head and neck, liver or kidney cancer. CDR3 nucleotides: TGTGCCAGCTCGGGCAATGACCACTTCTCTGGAAACACCATATATTTT. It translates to CASSGNDHFSGNTIYF.